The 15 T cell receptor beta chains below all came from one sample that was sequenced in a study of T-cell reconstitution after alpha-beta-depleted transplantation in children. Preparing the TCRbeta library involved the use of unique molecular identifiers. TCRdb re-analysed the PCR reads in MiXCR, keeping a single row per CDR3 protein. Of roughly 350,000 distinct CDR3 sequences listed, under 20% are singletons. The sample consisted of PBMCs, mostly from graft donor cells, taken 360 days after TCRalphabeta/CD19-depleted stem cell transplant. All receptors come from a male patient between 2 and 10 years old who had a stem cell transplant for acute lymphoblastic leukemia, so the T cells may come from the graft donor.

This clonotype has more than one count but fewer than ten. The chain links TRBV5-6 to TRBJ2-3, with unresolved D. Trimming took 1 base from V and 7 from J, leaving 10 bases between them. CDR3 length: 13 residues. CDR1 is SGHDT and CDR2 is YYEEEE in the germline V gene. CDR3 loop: CASSLFLPNTQYF. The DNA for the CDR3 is TGTGCCAGCAGCTTGTTCCTGCCAAATACGCAGTATTTT.

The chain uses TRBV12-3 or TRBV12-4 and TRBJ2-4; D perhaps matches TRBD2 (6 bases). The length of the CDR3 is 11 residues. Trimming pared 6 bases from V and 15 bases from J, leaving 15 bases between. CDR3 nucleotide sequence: TGTGCCAGCAGCCCCGGAGGGGTGCGGTACTTC. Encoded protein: CASSPGGVRYF.

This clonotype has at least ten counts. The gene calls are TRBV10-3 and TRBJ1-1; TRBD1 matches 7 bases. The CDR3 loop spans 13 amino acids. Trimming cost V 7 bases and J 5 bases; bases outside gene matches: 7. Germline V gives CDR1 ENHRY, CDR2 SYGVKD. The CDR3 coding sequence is TGTGCCATCACCGCGACAGGGAGGACTGAAGCTTTCTTT. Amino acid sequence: CAITATGRTEAFF.

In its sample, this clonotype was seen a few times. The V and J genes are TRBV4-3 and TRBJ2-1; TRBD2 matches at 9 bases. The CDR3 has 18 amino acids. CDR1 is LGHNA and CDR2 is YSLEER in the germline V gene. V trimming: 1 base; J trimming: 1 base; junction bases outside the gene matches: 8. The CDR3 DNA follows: TGCGCCAGCAGCCAAGCCACCGGGACTAGCATTTCCTACAATGAGCAGTTCTTC. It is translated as CASSQATGTSISYNEQFF.

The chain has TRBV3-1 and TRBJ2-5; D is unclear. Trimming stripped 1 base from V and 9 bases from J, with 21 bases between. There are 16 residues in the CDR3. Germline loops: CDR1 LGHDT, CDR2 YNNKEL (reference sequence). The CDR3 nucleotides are TGTGCCAGCAGCCAAGGACCCGGGCCGGCGGTAGAAGCCCAGTACTTC. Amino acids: CASSQGPGPAVEAQYF.

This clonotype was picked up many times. CDR3 nucleotide sequence: TGTGCCAGCAGCTTGGCGGGCCTCGTACGGACGGATACGCAGTATTTT. It encodes CASSLAGLVRTDTQYF. This chain uses TRBV5-6 with TRBJ2-3; D unclear. Per germline, CDR1 SGHDT and CDR2 YYEEEE. The CDR3 consists of 16 residues. V was clipped by 0 bases and J by 6 bases, with 17 bases between them.

The CDR3 DNA reads TGTGCCAGCAGTCGCGACAGGCTTGGTTCCGACTATGGCTACACCTTC. As protein: CASSRDRLGSDYGYTF. This chain uses TRBV28 with TRBJ1-2; perhaps TRBD1 as D (6 bases). Germline V lookup: CDR1 MDHEN, CDR2 SYDVKM. Trimming pared 5 bases from V and 3 bases from J, leaving 19 bases between. The CDR3 loop spans 16 amino acids.

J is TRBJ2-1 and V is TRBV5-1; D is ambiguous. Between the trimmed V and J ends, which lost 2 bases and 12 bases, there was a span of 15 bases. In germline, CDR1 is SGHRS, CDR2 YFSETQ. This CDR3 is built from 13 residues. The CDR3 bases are TGCGCCAGCAGCTTTTTTTCCCGAAGAGGGCAGTTCTTC. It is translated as CASSFFSRRGQFF. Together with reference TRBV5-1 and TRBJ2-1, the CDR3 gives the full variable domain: KAGVTQTPRYLIKTRGQQVTLSCSPISGHRSVSWYQQTPGQGLQFLFEYFSETQRNKGNFPGRFSGRQFSNSRSEMNVSTLELGDSALYLCASSFFSRRGQFFGPGTRLTVL.

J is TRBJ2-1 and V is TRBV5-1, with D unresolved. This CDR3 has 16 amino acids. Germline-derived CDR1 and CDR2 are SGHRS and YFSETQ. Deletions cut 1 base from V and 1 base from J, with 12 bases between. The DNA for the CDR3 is TGCGCCAGCAGCTTGTTTTCGGTCGGATCCTACAATGAGCAGTTCTTC. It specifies CASSLFSVGSYNEQFF.

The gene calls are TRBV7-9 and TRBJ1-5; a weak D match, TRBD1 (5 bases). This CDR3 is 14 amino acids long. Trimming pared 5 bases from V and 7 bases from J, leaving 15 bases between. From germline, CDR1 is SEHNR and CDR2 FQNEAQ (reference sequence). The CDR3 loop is CASSHQGSWQPQHF. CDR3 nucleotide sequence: TGTGCCAGCAGCCATCAGGGAAGTTGGCAGCCCCAGCATTTT.

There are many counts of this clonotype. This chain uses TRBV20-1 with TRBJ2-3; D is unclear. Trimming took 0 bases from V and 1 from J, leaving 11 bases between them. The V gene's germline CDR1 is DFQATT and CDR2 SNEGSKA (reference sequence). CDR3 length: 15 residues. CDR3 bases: TGCAGTGCTAGAGATCCGCGTCTTGGCACAGATACGCAGTATTTT. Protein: CSARDPRLGTDTQYF.

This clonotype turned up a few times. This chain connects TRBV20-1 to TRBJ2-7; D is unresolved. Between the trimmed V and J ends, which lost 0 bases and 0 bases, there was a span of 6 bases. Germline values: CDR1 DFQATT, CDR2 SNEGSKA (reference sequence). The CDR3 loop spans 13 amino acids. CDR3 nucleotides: TGCAGTGCTAGAGAAAGGAGCTCCTACGAGCAGTACTTC. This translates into CSARERSSYEQYF.

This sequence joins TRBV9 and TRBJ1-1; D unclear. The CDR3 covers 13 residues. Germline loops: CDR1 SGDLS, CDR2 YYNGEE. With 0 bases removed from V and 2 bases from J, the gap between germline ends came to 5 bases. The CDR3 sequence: CASSVESNTEAFF. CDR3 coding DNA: TGTGCCAGCAGCGTAGAGTCCAACACTGAAGCTTTCTTT.

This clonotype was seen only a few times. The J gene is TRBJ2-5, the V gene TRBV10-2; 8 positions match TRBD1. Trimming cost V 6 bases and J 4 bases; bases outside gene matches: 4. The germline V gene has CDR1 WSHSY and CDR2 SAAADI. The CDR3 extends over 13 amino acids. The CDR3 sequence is CASSIRGRETQYF. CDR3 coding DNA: TGCGCCAGCAGCATCAGGGGGCGAGAGACCCAGTACTTC.

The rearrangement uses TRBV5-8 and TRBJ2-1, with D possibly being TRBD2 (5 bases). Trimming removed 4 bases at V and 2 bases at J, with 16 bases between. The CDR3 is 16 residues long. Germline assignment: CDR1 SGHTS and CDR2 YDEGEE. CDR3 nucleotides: TGTGCCAGCAGCGCCCCCGGGATTATTCCCTACAATGAGCAGTTCTTC. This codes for CASSAPGIIPYNEQFF.